Presented here are 3 T cell receptor beta chains from one specimen sequenced in a study of T-cell reconstitution after alpha-beta-depleted transplantation in children. Unique molecular identifiers were incorporated during preparation of the TCRbeta library. TCRdb re-called the PCR reads with MiXCR, one entry per CDR3 protein. The sample has 450,000 to 550,000 distinct CDR3 sequences; more than 9.5% are singletons. This specimen consisted of PBMCs, mostly from graft donor cells, obtained 180 days after TCRalphabeta/CD19-depleted stem cell transplant. The source of these receptors is a female patient aged 2 to 10 who had a stem cell transplant for aplastic anemia, so the T cells may come from the graft donor.

The chain is built from TRBV7-2 and TRBJ2-1, with TRBD2 matching 7 bases. This CDR3 has 16 residues. Germline-derived CDR1 and CDR2 are SGHTA and FQGNSA. Trimming took 2 bases from V and 1 from J; bases not matched to a gene: 5. CDR3 protein: CASSLTTSASYNEQFF. CDR3 sequence (DNA): TGTGCCAGCAGCTTAACCACTAGCGCGTCCTACAATGAGCAGTTCTTC. Variable domain in full (rest from reference TRBV7-2 and TRBJ2-1): GAGVSQSPSNKVTEKGKDVELRCDPISGHTALYWYRQSLGQGLEFLIYFQGNSAPDKSGLPSDRFSAERTGGSVSTLTIQRTQQEDSAVYLCASSLTTSASYNEQFFGPGTRLTVL.

In this sample, this clonotype turned up a few times. The chain couples TRBV20-1 to TRBJ2-1; 9 bases agree with TRBD1. The CDR3 loop spans 17 amino acids. Germline V CDR1 and CDR2: DFQATT, SNEGSKA (reference sequence). V gave up 2 bases and J gave up 1 base; unmatched junction bases: 9. For the CDR3, the DNA is TGCAGTGCTAGAAAGGCGACAGGGGGGCTGTCCTACAATGAGCAGTTCTTC. Its translation is CSARKATGGLSYNEQFF.

This sequence joins TRBV5-1 and TRBJ1-5; the D gene is possibly TRBD1 (6 bases). Germline values: CDR1 SGHRS, CDR2 YFSETQ. The CDR3 spans 15 residues. Trimming stripped 1 base from V and 3 bases from J, with 11 bases between. CDR3 sequence: CASSLKGDDNQPQHF. The CDR3 DNA follows: TGCGCCAGCAGCTTGAAGGGGGATGACAATCAGCCCCAGCATTTT.